The next 19 T cell receptor beta chains were all read from a single sample in a study of blood T cell repertoires in COVID-19. The repertoire was sequenced with immunoSEQ multiplex PCR; TCRdb's copy has only in-frame clones and lacks some. The top ten clones hold 8.9% of a sample with a few hundred thousand clones, about 91% of them seen once. The specimen was PBMCs or T cells enriched from blood (not recorded which). Receptors originate from a woman aged 18-29 years who had recovered from COVID-19.

This clone was recorded a few times. CDR3 sequence (DNA): TGTGCCAGCAGCCCTCAGACTTTCTCTGGAAACACCATATATTTT. The encoded protein is CASSPQTFSGNTIYF. This rearrangement joins TRBV9 to TRBJ1-3; no firm D call. The CDR3 covers 15 residues. The germline CDR1 and CDR2 sequences are SGDLS and YYNGEE. With 4 bases removed from V and 0 bases from J, the gap between germline ends came to 11 bases.

The V gene is TRBV6-5, the J gene TRBJ2-7; 9 bases match TRBD1. Unmatched junction bases numbered 5, after V lost 4 bases and J lost 4 bases. CDR3 length: 14 residues. CDR1 MNHEY and CDR2 SVGAGI come from the germline V gene. CDR3 DNA: TGTGCCAGCAGTTGGACAGGGGAATTTTACGAGCAGTACTTC. This sequence encodes CASSWTGEFYEQYF.

V and J are TRBV30 and TRBJ2-3, with a possible D match to TRBD2 (5 bases). This CDR3 spans 18 amino acids. The V end lost 3 bases, the J end lost 0 bases, and 22 bases lay between the germline ends. Looked up from germline, CDR1 is GTSNPN and CDR2 is SVGIG (reference sequence). Here the CDR3 reads CAWRARQRLAGSTDTQYF. In nucleotides, the CDR3 is TGTGCCTGGAGAGCTCGTCAGCGGTTGGCGGGTAGCACAGATACGCAGTATTTT. The entire variable domain, with the rest obtained from reference TRBV30 and TRBJ2-3, is as follows: SQTIHQWPATLVQPVGSPLSLECTVEGTSNPNLYWYRQAAGRGLQLLFYSVGIGQISSEVPQNLSASRPQDRQFILSSKKLLLSDSGFYLCAWRARQRLAGSTDTQYFGPGTRLTVL.

This rearrangement joins TRBV19 to TRBJ1-4; 8 nucleotides line up with TRBD1. With V trimmed by 4 bases and J by 8 bases, 6 bases remained unmatched. The CDR3 extends over 14 amino acids. Germline values: CDR1 LNHDA, CDR2 SQIVND (reference sequence). In DNA form, the CDR3 reads TGTGCCAGTAGTAACGGACAGGGCCGCGAAAAACTGTTTTTT. The encoded protein is CASSNGQGREKLFF.

The chain carries TRBV28 and TRBJ1-2; the match to TRBD1 covers 7 bases. The CDR3 runs to 18 residues. V trimming: 5 bases; J trimming: 4 bases; junction bases outside the gene matches: 19. Per germline, CDR1 MDHEN and CDR2 SYDVKM. The CDR3 region is CASSQTPRRTGALYGYTF. The CDR3 DNA reads TGTGCCAGCAGTCAAACCCCGAGAAGGACAGGCGCCCTCTATGGCTACACCTTC.

The V call is TRBV7-3, the J call TRBJ2-5; TRBD1 agrees at 11 bases. The V segment lost 5 bases and the J segment 5 bases; nucleotides outside the gene matches: 7. Germline V lookup: CDR1 SGHTA, CDR2 FQGTGA. The CDR3 runs 15 residues. CDR3 loop: CASSPGRDRGETQYF. CDR3 bases: TGTGCCAGCAGCCCCGGTCGGGACAGGGGGGAGACCCAGTACTTC.

In nucleotides, the CDR3 is TGTGCCAGTAGTACGACAGGGAGCACTGAAGCTTTCTTT. It encodes CASSTTGSTEAFF. The V call is TRBV19, the J call TRBJ1-1, with TRBD1 matching 7 bases. J lost 4 bases, V lost 4 bases, and 3 bases had no gene match. The CDR3 is made up of 13 amino acids. Germline CDR1 LNHDA, CDR2 SQIVND (reference sequence).

The chain carries TRBV12-3 or TRBV12-4 and TRBJ2-7; a weak D match, TRBD2 (5 bases). CDR3 size: 13 residues. The V and J ends lost 1 base and 5 bases respectively, with 9 bases between them. CDR3 coding DNA: TGTGCCAGCAGTTTAGGCAGGAGGAACGAGCAGTACTTC. Translating gives CASSLGRRNEQYF.

The chain carries TRBV13 and TRBJ2-3; possible D gene TRBD2, 7 bases. Germline V gives CDR1 PRHDT, CDR2 FYEKMQ (reference sequence). The CDR3 contains 18 residues. Trimming removed 5 bases at V and 0 bases at J, with 21 bases between. The CDR3 DNA follows: TGTGCCAGCAGCCCGTTCAGGGGAGGGGGAGTTAGCACAGATACGCAGTATTTT. Translation gives CASSPFRGGGVSTDTQYF.

A few counts support this clone. This chain joins TRBV19 and TRBJ1-3; 8 bases map to TRBD1. Germline CDR1 and CDR2: LNHDA and SQIVND (reference sequence). The CDR3 consists of 15 residues. Germline trimming cut 8 bases from V and 8 bases from J; bases unmatched to any gene: 14. The CDR3 DNA sequence: TGTGCCAGTCGCCGAAGACAGGGGCTGGGAGACACCATATATTTT. Its translation is CASRRRQGLGDTIYF.

This clone was seen a few times. This chain links TRBV19 with TRBJ2-7; 7 bases are shared with TRBD2. The junction had 10 bases not matched to a gene; V was cut back by 2 bases and J by 6 bases. The germline V gene encodes CDR1 LNHDA and CDR2 SQIVND (reference sequence). This CDR3 has 15 residues. The CDR3 sequence: CASSIKVGREGEQYF. CDR3 nucleotide sequence: TGTGCCAGTAGTATAAAAGTCGGCAGGGAGGGCGAGCAGTACTTC.

The chain uses TRBV6-2 or TRBV6-3 and TRBJ1-5, with no clear D. The CDR3 length is 15 residues. V was trimmed by 2 bases and J by 2 bases, leaving 10 bases between them. CDR1 is MNHEY, CDR2 SVGEGT, per germline. CDR3 in DNA: TGTGCCAGCAGTTACCCCGACATGGGCAATCAGCCCCAGCATTTT. It codes for CASSYPDMGNQPQHF.

This clone showed up just once. The chain joins TRBV4-1 to TRBJ1-2, with D possibly matching TRBD1 (5 bases). This CDR3 has 15 residues. Germline-derived CDR1 and CDR2 are MGHRA and YSYEKL. V was trimmed by 1 base and J by 3 bases, leaving 12 bases between them. The chain's CDR3 is CASSQGSGDYYGYTF. The CDR3 region has the DNA TGCGCCAGCAGCCAAGGGTCGGGGGACTACTATGGCTACACCTTC.

In its sample, this clone was seen once. V gene TRBV19 combines with J gene TRBJ1-5, with D possibly TRBD1 on 5 matching bases. Trimming took 11 bases from V and 0 from J, leaving 20 bases between them. Germline V gene sequence: CDR1 LNHDA, CDR2 SQIVND (reference sequence). This CDR3 comprises 16 residues. The CDR3 here is CASGPTDLYSNQPQHF. In DNA form, the CDR3 reads TGTGCCTCAGGGCCTACCGATCTTTATAGCAATCAGCCCCAGCATTTT. The entire variable domain, with the rest obtained from reference TRBV19 and TRBJ1-5, is as follows: DGGITQSPKYLFRKEGQNVTLSCEQNLNHDAMYWYRQDPGQGLRLIYYSQIVNDFQKGDIAEGYSVSREKKESFPLTVTSAQKNPTAFYLCASGPTDLYSNQPQHFGDGTRLSIL.

The chain joins TRBV6-6 to TRBJ2-7, with 12 bases matching TRBD2. The CDR3 runs to 14 residues. The J segment lost 10 bases and the V segment lost 5 bases, leaving 9 bases of the junction unmatched. Germline values: CDR1 MNHNY, CDR2 SVGAGI (reference sequence). The CDR3 nucleotides are TGTGCCAGCAGTGGCGGACTAGCGGGGCTCGAACAGTACTTC. Its protein product is CASSGGLAGLEQYF.

The chain couples TRBV6-5 to TRBJ1-2, with D uncertain. V lost 9 bases and J lost 8, with 19 bases in between. The CDR3 covers 13 residues. Germline CDR1 and CDR2: MNHEY and SVGAGI. In nucleotides, the CDR3 is TGTGCCAGTAGAGGCGTCGGAGTGCAGGGCTACACCTTC. Translation: CASRGVGVQGYTF.

This chain links TRBV23-1 with TRBJ1-1; D is uncertain. TRBV23-1 is annotated as an ORF whose role is uncertain. The CDR3 has 9 amino acids. V dropped 6 bases and J dropped 9 bases, with 5 bases sitting between them. The CDR3 is CASRYKAFF. The CDR3, as DNA: TGCGCCAGCAGATATAAAGCTTTCTTT.

The table lists this clone with a count of one. The J gene is TRBJ1-5, the V gene TRBV15; D unresolved. V gave up 1 base and J gave up 0 bases, with 10 bases separating them. The germline V gene has CDR1 LNHNV and CDR2 YYDKDF (reference sequence). This CDR3 has 16 amino acids. For the CDR3, the DNA is TGTGCCACCAGCAGAGTTCTGGCTAGTAGCAATCAGCCCCAGCATTTT. Translating gives CATSRVLASSNQPQHF.

The chain recombines TRBV13 with TRBJ1-1; D possibly corresponds to TRBD1 (5 bases). The germline V and J ends were trimmed by 4 bases and 3 bases, with 15 bases remaining between them. The CDR3 extends over 15 amino acids. Germline lookup yields CDR1 PRHDT and CDR2 FYEKMQ (reference sequence). DNA for the CDR3: TGTGCCAGCAGCTCCGTTGGGTCGGGGGACACTGAAGCTTTCTTT. Encoded protein: CASSSVGSGDTEAFF.